This T cell receptor (beta chain) is drawn from a study of blood T cell repertoires in COVID-19. Trimming cost V 4 bases and J 1 base; bases outside gene matches: 9. Germline CDR1 LNHDA, CDR2 SQIVND (reference sequence). The CDR3 extends over 16 amino acids. Clones were sequenced by immunoSEQ multiplex PCR, and TCRdb holds only the in-frame ones, with some missing. Of some 80,000 clones in the sample, under 80% were seen once. The sample comprised peripheral blood. The chain joins TRBV19 to TRBJ1-2; 7 bases map to TRBD1. This clonotype was obtained from an elderly woman with active or convalescent COVID-19. The CDR3 protein is CASSTRTGRSNYGYTF. CDR3 coding DNA: TGTGCCAGTAGTACAAGGACAGGAAGAAGTAACTATGGCTACACCTTC. The variable domain in full, with the rest retrieved from reference TRBV19 and TRBJ1-2, is DGGITQSPKYLFRKEGQNVTLSCEQNLNHDAMYWYRQDPGQGLRLIYYSQIVNDFQKGDIAEGYSVSREKKESFPLTVTSAQKNPTAFYLCASSTRTGRSNYGYTFGSGTRLTVV.